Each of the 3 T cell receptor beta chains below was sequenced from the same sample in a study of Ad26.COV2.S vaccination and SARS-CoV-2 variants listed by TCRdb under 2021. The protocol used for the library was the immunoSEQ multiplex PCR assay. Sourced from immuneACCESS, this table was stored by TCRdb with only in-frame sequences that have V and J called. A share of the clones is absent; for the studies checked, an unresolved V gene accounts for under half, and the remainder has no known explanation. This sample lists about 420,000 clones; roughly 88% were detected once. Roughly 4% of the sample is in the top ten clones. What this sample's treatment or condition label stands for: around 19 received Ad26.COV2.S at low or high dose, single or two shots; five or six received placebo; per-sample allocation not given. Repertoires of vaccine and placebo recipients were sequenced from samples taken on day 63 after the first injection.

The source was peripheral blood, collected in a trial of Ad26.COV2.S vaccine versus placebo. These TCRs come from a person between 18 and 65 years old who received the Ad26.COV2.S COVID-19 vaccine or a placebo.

CDR3 sequence reads: CASRLDRGPYNEQFF. For the CDR3, the DNA is TGTGCCAGCAGACTTGACAGGGGGCCCTACAATGAGCAGTTCTTC. The chain combines TRBV27 with TRBJ2-1, with TRBD1 matching over 10 bases. Germline-derived CDR1 and CDR2 are MNHEY and SMNVEV (reference sequence). The CDR3 extends over 15 amino acids. Germline trimming cut 6 bases from V and 2 bases from J; bases unmatched to any gene: 4.

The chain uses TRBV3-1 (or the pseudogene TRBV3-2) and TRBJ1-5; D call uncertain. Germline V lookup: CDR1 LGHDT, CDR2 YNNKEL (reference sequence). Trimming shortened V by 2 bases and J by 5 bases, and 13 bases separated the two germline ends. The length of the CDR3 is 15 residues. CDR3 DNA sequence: TGTGCCAGCAGCCAAAATTACGGGAGGGATCAGCCCCAGCATTTT. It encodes CASSQNYGRDQPQHF.

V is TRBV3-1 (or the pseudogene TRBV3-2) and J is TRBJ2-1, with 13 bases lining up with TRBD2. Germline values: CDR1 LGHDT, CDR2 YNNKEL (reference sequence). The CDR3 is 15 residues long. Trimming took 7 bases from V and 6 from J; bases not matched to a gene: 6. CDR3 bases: TGTGCCAGCACCCCACTAGCGGGGGGGCTCAATGAGCAGTTCTTC. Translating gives CASTPLAGGLNEQFF.